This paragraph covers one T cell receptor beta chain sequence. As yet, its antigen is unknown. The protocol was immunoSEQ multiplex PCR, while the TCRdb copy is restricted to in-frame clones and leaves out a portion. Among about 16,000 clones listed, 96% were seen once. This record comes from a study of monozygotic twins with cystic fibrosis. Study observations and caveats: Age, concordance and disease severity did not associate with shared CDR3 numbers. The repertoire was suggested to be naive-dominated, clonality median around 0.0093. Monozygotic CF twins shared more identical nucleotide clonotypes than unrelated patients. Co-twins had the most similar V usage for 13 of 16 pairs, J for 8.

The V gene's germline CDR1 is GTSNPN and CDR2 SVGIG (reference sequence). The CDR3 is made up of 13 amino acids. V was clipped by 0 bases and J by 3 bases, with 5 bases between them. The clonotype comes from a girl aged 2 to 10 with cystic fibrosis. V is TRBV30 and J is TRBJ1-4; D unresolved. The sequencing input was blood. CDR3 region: CAWSVGPNEKLFF. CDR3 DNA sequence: TGTGCCTGGAGTGTAGGACCTAATGAAAAACTGTTTTTT.